One and the same sample provided the 6 T cell receptor beta chains below, sequenced in a study of blood T cell repertoires in COVID-19. TCRdb's table, derived via immunoSEQ multiplex PCR, lists solely in-frame clones and lacks some. This sample carries 70,000 or so clones, approximately 85% of them seen once, and the ten largest clones take around 40%. Material for sequencing was peripheral blood. The receptors were sampled from a woman aged 80 or over with active or convalescent COVID-19.

The CDR3 nucleotides read TGTGCCAGCAGCTTAGTCACGGGGAGGGAAGTGTTTTTT. It codes for CASSLVTGREVFF. V and J are TRBV7-2 and TRBJ2-2, with 7 bases aligning to TRBD2. J gave up 15 bases and V 1 base, and 8 bases lay outside the gene matches. CDR3 length: 13 residues. The germline V gene has CDR1 SGHTA and CDR2 FQGNSA.

The chain combines TRBV5-5 with TRBJ2-1; 11 nucleotides match TRBD1. The germline V gene encodes CDR1 SGHKS and CDR2 YYEKEE (reference sequence). After removal of 7 bases from V and 7 bases from J, the junction contained 7 bases not matched to a gene. This CDR3 spans 14 amino acids. CDR3 amino acids: CASGRGTGGNEQFF. CDR3 bases: TGTGCCAGCGGTCGGGGGACAGGGGGGAATGAGCAGTTCTTC.

This chain links TRBV3-1 (or the pseudogene TRBV3-2) with TRBJ2-1; D perhaps matches TRBD1 (6 bases). Per the germline V gene, CDR1 is LGHDT and CDR2 is YNNKEL (reference sequence). The CDR3 has 14 residues. Between the trimmed V and J ends, which lost 4 bases and 7 bases, there was a span of 14 bases. The chain's CDR3 is CASSPGQLRNEQFF. The CDR3 bases are TGTGCCAGCAGCCCCGGACAGTTGAGGAATGAGCAGTTCTTC.

This clone showed up just a few times. The gene calls are TRBV19 and TRBJ1-5; D is undetermined. The CDR3 is made up of 15 amino acids. CDR1 and CDR2 from the germline V gene are LNHDA and SQIVND (reference sequence). Trimming left V 5 bases short and J 0 bases short, with 11 bases between. CDR3 residues: CASSGGGYSNQPQHF. DNA of the CDR3: TGTGCCAGTAGTGGTGGAGGGTATAGCAATCAGCCCCAGCATTTT.

This clone has a single count. This chain connects TRBV19 to TRBJ1-1; TRBD1 might be the D (6 bases). V lost 1 base and J 4 bases, leaving 13 bases between the germline ends. Germline CDR1 is LNHDA and CDR2 is SQIVND (reference sequence). CDR3 size: 15 residues. Written as DNA, the CDR3 is TGTGCCAGTAGTATAGGGCAGGGGTGGAGCACTGAAGCTTTCTTT. Encoded protein: CASSIGQGWSTEAFF.

The V and J genes are TRBV3-1 (or the pseudogene TRBV3-2) and TRBJ1-5, with a weak D call TRBD1 (5 bases). The CDR3 spans 15 residues. Germline lookup yields CDR1 LGHDT and CDR2 YNNKEL (reference sequence). V dropped 4 bases and J dropped 7 bases, with 17 bases sitting between them. The CDR3 sequence: CASSLKSLGGQPQHF. CDR3 bases: TGTGCCAGCAGCCTCAAAAGCCTGGGGGGGCAGCCCCAGCATTTT.